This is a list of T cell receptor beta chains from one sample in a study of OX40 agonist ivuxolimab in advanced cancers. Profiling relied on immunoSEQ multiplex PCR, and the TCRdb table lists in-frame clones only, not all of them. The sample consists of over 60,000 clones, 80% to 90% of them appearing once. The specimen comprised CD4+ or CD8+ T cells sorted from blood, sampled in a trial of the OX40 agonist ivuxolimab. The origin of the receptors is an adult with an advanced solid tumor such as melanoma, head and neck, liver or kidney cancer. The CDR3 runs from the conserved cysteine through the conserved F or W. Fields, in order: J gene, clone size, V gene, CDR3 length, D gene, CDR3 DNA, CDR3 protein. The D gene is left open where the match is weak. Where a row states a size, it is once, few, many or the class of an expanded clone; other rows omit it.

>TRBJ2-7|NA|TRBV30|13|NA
TGTGCCTGGAAAACCGTCCCCTCCTACGAGCAGTACTTC
CAWKTVPSYEQYF
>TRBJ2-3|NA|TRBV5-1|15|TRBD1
TGCGCCAGCAGCCGGCCGGGGACAGAGACAGATACGCAGTATTTT
CASSRPGTETDTQYF
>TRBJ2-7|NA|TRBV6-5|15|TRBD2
TGTGCCACTCATACGTCGGGAGGGATCCCCTACGAGCAGTACTTC
CATHTSGGIPYEQYF
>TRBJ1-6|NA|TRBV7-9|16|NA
TGTGCCAGCAGCCTGATCGCGGGGGGCCTTGGGGCACCCCTCCACTTT
CASSLIAGGLGAPLHF
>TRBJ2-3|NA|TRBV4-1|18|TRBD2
TGCGCCAGCAGCCAAGGGGTTTTAGGCGGGAGGGCGACAGATACGCAGTATTTT
CASSQGVLGGRATDTQYF
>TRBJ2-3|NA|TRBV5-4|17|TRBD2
TGTGCCAGCAGCTCCCAGTCGGGACTACGAAGCACAGATACGCAGTATTTT
CASSSQSGLRSTDTQYF
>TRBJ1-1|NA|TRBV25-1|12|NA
TGTGCCAGCAGTGAGGGTTGGACTGAAGCTTTCTTT
CASSEGWTEAFF
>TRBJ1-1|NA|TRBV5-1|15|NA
TGCGCCAGCAGCCATGGCTTCCGACGGAACACTGAAGCTTTCTTT
CASSHGFRRNTEAFF
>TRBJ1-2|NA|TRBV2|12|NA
TGTGCCAGCGAGGACGTTGGAGGTGGCTACACCTTC
CASEDVGGGYTF
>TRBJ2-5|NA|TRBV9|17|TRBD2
TGTGCCAGCAGCGTCGCCGGACTAGCGGGCCGGCAAGAGACCCAGTACTTC
CASSVAGLAGRQETQYF
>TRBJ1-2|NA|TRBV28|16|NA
TGTGCCAGCAGCCCACGCCCGTGGCCGACGAACTATGGCTACACCTTC
CASSPRPWPTNYGYTF
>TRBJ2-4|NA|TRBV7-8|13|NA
TGTGCCAGCAGCCCCGGAGCCAAAAACATTCAGTACTTC
CASSPGAKNIQYF
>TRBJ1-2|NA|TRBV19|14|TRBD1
TGTGCCAGTAGTGTCGACAGGGGACCGTATGGCTACACCTTC
CASSVDRGPYGYTF
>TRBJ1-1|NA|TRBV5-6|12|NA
TGTGCCAGCAACTCTCGGGTGGATGAAGCTTTCTTT
CASNSRVDEAFF
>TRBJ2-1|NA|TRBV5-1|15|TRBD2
TGCGCCAGCAGCACCGGACTAGCGGAATACAATGAGCAGTTCTTC
CASSTGLAEYNEQFF
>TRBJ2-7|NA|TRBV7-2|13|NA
TGTGCCAGCAGCTCGGCCGGGTCCCTCGAGCAGTACTTC
CASSSAGSLEQYF
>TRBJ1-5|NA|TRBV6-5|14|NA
TGTGCCAGCAGTTACGTACAGGGACGTCAGCCCCAGCATTTT
CASSYVQGRQPQHF
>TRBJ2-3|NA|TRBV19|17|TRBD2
TGTGCCAGTAGTATATTAGGCCTAGCGGGCAGCACAGATACGCAGTATTTT
CASSILGLAGSTDTQYF
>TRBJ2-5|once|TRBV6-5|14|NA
TGTGCCAGCAGTTTGGCCGGGCGAGCGGAGACCCAGTACTTC
CASSLAGRAETQYF
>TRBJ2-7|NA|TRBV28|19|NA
TGTGCCAGCAGTTTACAACGGAACAAACCTGGACTCTCGTCCTACGAGCAGTACTTC
CASSLQRNKPGLSSYEQYF
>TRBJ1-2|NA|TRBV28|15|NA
TGTGCCAGCAGTCAAGGAACCGGGGGTCACTATGGCTACACCTTC
CASSQGTGGHYGYTF
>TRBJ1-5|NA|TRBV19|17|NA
TGTGCCAGTAGTATAAGTTGGGGGGGTGGGGGCAATCAGCCCCAGCATTTT
CASSISWGGGGNQPQHF
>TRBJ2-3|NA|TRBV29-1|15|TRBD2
TGCAGCGTTGTGGGAGCGGGAGCTGGCACAGATACGCAGTATTTT
CSVVGAGAGTDTQYF
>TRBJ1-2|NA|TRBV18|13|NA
TGTGCCAGCTCCCTGGGTCAGGCCTATGGCTACACCTTC
CASSLGQAYGYTF
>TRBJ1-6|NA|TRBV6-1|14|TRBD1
TGTGCCACCACGGAAGGGACAGGGGGGTCACCCCTCCACTTT
CATTEGTGGSPLHF
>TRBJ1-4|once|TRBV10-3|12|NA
TGTGCCATCAGTCTATTAGGGGAAAAACTGTTTTTT
CAISLLGEKLFF
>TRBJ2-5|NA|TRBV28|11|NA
TGTGCCAGCAGTGCCCCAGGGACCCAGTACTTC
CASSAPGTQYF
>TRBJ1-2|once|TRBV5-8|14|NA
TGTGCCAGCAGCTTAGCTATCGGGCCCTATGGCTACACCTTC
CASSLAIGPYGYTF
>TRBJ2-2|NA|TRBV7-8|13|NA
TGTGCCAGCAGCTTGGGGCCCACCGGGGAGCTGTTTTTT
CASSLGPTGELFF
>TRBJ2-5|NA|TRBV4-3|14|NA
TGCGCCAGCAGCCAAGGGCAGGGGTACGAGACCCAGTACTTC
CASSQGQGYETQYF
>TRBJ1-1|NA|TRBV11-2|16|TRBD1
TGTGCCAGCAGCTTAGTAATGGGACAGCCGAACACTGAAGCTTTCTTT
CASSLVMGQPNTEAFF
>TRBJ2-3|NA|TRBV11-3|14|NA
TGTGCCAGCAGCTTGGTAGGTGCCGCAGATACGCAGTATTTT
CASSLVGAADTQYF
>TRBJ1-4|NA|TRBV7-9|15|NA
TGTGCCAGCAGCTTACGAGAAGGGATTAATGAAAAACTGTTTTTT
CASSLREGINEKLFF
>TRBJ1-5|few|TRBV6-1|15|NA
TGTGCCAGCAGTCCCCGGGGGTCAGGGGTTCAGCCCCAGCATTTT
CASSPRGSGVQPQHF
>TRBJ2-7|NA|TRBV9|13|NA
TGTGCCAGCAGCCTGGATGGGGCGGACGCGCAGTACTTC
CASSLDGADAQYF
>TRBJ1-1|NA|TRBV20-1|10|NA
TGCAGTGCTTTCCGAACTGAAGCTTTCTTT
CSAFRTEAFF
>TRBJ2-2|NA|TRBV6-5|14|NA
TGTGCCAGCAGTTACTCCAGACTTACCGGGGAGCTGTTTTTT
CASSYSRLTGELFF
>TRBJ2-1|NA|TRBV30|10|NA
TGTGCCTGGGGCGACAATGAGCAGTTCTTC
CAWGDNEQFF
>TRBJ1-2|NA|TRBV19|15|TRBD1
TGTGCCAGTAGCCCCACAGGACAGGGCCGCTATGGCTACACCTTC
CASSPTGQGRYGYTF
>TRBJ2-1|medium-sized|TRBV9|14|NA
TGTGCCAGCAGCCTACGGACTGGAAACAATGAGCAGTTCTTC
CASSLRTGNNEQFF
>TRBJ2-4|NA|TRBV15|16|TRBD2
TGTGCCACCAGCAGAGCGCTAGCGGGAGAACGGGGCATTCAGTACTTC
CATSRALAGERGIQYF
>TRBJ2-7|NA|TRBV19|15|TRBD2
TGTGCCAGTAGTAAAATTAGCGGGAGCACCTACGAGCAGTACTTC
CASSKISGSTYEQYF
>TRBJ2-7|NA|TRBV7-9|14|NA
TGTGCCAGCAGCTCACAGGGTTTAGGTGGGGAGCAGTACTTC
CASSSQGLGGEQYF
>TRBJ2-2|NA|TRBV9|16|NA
TGTGCCAGCAGCGTAGACGAGGGGTCGAACACCGGGGAGCTGTTTTTT
CASSVDEGSNTGELFF
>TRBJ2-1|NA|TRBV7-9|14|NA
TGTGCCAGCAGCTTAGCTTGGGGAGCCCATGAGCAGTTCTTC
CASSLAWGAHEQFF
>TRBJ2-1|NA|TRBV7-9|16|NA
TGTGCCAGCAGCTCCCCAAGGACTCGACCAAACAATGAGCAGTTCTTC
CASSSPRTRPNNEQFF
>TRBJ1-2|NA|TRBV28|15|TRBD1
TGTGCCAGCAGTTCCGGACAGGGACAAGACTATGGCTACACCTTC
CASSSGQGQDYGYTF
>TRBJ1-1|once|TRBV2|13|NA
TGTGCCAGCACCGAGGGCCGGAACACTGAAGCTTTCTTT
CASTEGRNTEAFF
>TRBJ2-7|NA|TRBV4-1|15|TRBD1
TGCGCCAGCAGCCAAGTCACAGGGGGCCCCTACGAGCAGTACTTC
CASSQVTGGPYEQYF
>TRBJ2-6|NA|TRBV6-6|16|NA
TGTGCCAGCAGACCCCCGATAAGCTCTGGGGCCAACGTCCTGACTTTC
CASRPPISSGANVLTF
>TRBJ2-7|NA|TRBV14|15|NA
TGTGCCAGCAGCCAAGATGAATGGGGCACCTACGAGCAGTACTTC
CASSQDEWGTYEQYF
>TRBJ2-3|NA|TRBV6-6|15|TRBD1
TGTGCCAGCAGTTACGGACAGGGTGGCACAGATACGCAGTATTTT
CASSYGQGGTDTQYF
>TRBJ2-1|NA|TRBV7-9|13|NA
TGTGCCAGCAGCTTATCCGGGGACAATGAGCAGTTCTTC
CASSLSGDNEQFF
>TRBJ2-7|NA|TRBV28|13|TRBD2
TGTGCCAGCGGGCCGGGGGGTATAGGCGAGCAGTACTTC
CASGPGGIGEQYF
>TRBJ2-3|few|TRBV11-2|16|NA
TGTGCCAGCAGCCAGCGGACTGACGCTAGCACAGATACGCAGTATTTT
CASSQRTDASTDTQYF
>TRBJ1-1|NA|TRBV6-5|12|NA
TGTGCCAGCAGTTCAGGGTGGACTGAAGCTTTCTTT
CASSSGWTEAFF
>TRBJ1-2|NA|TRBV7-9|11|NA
TGTGCCAGCAGCAAGACAGCGGGCTACACCTTC
CASSKTAGYTF
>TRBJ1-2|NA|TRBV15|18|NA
TGTGCCACCAGCAGTGGAGGGGCAGGGCGCAGCGAGTTTTATGGCTACACCTTC
CATSSGGAGRSEFYGYTF